This record covers a single T cell receptor (beta chain). The antigen remains undetermined. The method was immunoSEQ multiplex PCR; TCRdb's version includes in-frame clones alone and lacks a portion of them. Found here are some 19,000 clones, over 65% of them singletons; the top ten hold roughly 40%. Exposure to brentuximab vedotin varied, and each patient had relapsed following autologous stem cell transplantation. This record belongs to a study of PD-1 blockade in classical Hodgkin lymphoma. The overall study: Nivolumab was administered to patients intravenously at 3 mg/kg every 2 weeks. Notes on the study in general: Patients excluded were those beginning nivolumab under 1 year after ASCT. The study found that TCR diversity rose significantly by C4D1 in CD4+ but not CD8+ cells.

This receptor was taken from a human donor with classical Hodgkin lymphoma. This specimen was peripheral blood mononuclear cells (PBMCs), taken before the second cycle of nivolumab.

The CDR3 region is CASGGTRGRSNQPQHF. Here the CDR3 DNA reads TGTGCCAGTGGTGGGACAAGGGGTAGGAGCAATCAGCCCCAGCATTTT. V usage is TRBV19 and J usage is TRBJ1-5; possibly TRBD1 for D (6 bases). The length of the CDR3 is 16 residues. From germline, CDR1 is LNHDA and CDR2 SQIVND (reference sequence). V gave up 8 bases and J gave up 1 base, with 18 bases separating them.